This T cell receptor beta chain was sequenced for a study of blood T cell repertoires in COVID-19. In the study overall: From T cells, B-cell-depleted T cells, or PBMCs came the material, which was cDNA or gDNA.

Using immunoSEQ multiplex PCR, the repertoire was profiled, and TCRdb retains in-frame clones only, with some absent. The sample lists approximately 670,000 clones, around 89% occurring once. CDR3 length: 17 amino acids. V lost 3 bases and J lost 0; bases outside the gene matches: 7. Germline V gene data show CDR1 as MGHDK and CDR2 as SYGVNS. The sequenced material came from peripheral blood. The receptor was isolated from a young woman with acute or convalescent COVID-19. The rearrangement joins TRBV25-1 to TRBJ2-1; 8 bases map to TRBD1. The CDR3 coding sequence is TGTGCCAGCAGTGAGCCCCGACAGGGGCCCTCCTACAATGAGCAGTTCTTC. Its protein product is CASSEPRQGPSYNEQFF.